This record looks at one TCR beta chain sequence and its context. Assay used: immunoSEQ multiplex PCR; TCRdb lists only in-frame clones, some missing. The profile shows approximately 220,000 clones, approximately 81% of them singletons. V was trimmed by 4 bases and J by 5 bases, leaving 24 bases between them. CDR3 length: 18 residues. In germline, CDR1 is SGHVS, CDR2 FQNEAQ. The data stem from a study of blood T cell repertoires in COVID-19. Study summary: PBMCs, B-cell-depleted T cells, or T cells were the source of the cDNA or gDNA that made up the material.

The sequence was collected from a woman in her fifties or sixties who had recovered from COVID-19. This chain links TRBV7-8 with TRBJ1-5; TRBD1 is a possible D gene (5 bases). Sequences were obtained from peripheral blood. The CDR3 reads CASSSGGGVISYYQPQHF. For the CDR3, the DNA is TGTGCCAGCAGCTCCGGCGGAGGGGTCATATCTTATTATCAGCCCCAGCATTTT. The whole variable domain, remainder taken from reference TRBV7-8 and TRBJ1-5, is GAGVSQSPRYKVAKRGQDVALRCDPISGHVSLFWYQQALGQGPEFLTYFQNEAQLDKSGLPSDRFFAERPEGSVSTLKIQRTQQEDSAVYLCASSSGGGVISYYQPQHFGDGTRLSIL.